The entry below describes one T cell receptor (beta chain). Germline and junction disagree at one end, which may indicate a read error. The CDR3 spans 19 residues. CDR1 is MNHNS and CDR2 is SASEGT in the germline V gene. This sample was taken from a study of blood T cell repertoires in COVID-19. Repertoires were generated with immunoSEQ multiplex PCR, while TCRdb's copy carries only in-frame clones and drops some. The table includes about 250,000 clones, 85% to 90% detected once. This sequence joins TRBV6-1 and TRBJ1-5; 9 bases map to TRBD1. The sample consisted of PBMCs or T cells enriched from blood (not recorded which). The sequence derives from a middle-aged man who had recovered from COVID-19. CDR3 amino acids: CASREATGGVFDGNQPQHF. The CDR3 region has the DNA TGTGCCAGCAGGGAAGCGACAGGGGGGGTTTTTGATGGCAATCAGCCCCAGCATTTT.